What follows are 28 T cell receptor beta chains derived from one specimen sequenced in a study of blood T cell repertoires in COVID-19. Assay used: immunoSEQ multiplex PCR; TCRdb lists only in-frame clones, some missing. The table lists hundreds of thousands of clones, 86% of them singletons, with approximately 1.4% in the top ten. The sequenced material came from peripheral blood. The receptors originated from a woman in her thirties with active or convalescent COVID-19.

The rearrangement links TRBV27 to TRBJ2-7; D unclear. The CDR3 covers 14 residues. Germline V gene data show CDR1 as MNHEY and CDR2 as SMNVEV (reference sequence). V lost 5 bases, J lost 2 bases, and 13 bases lay in between. For the CDR3, the DNA is TGTGCCAGCAGTACGCCCGGGTGGCCCTACGAGCAGTACTTC. Translation: CASSTPGWPYEQYF.

The chain couples TRBV7-9 to TRBJ2-7; 8 bases are shared with TRBD1. Trimming removed 3 bases from V and 3 bases from J; junction bases left unmatched: 4. The CDR3 totals 14 residues. Germline V gene lookup returns CDR1 SEHNR and CDR2 FQNEAQ (reference sequence). The CDR3: CASSLGTGHYEQYF. The CDR3 DNA reads TGTGCCAGCAGCTTGGGGACAGGACACTACGAGCAGTACTTC.

This chain links TRBV7-9 with TRBJ1-2; D not certain. In germline, CDR1 is SEHNR, CDR2 FQNEAQ (reference sequence). CDR3 length: 12 residues. The V end lost 3 bases, the J end lost 1 base, and 3 bases lay between the germline ends. The CDR3: CASSFSNYGYTF. In nucleotides, the CDR3 is TGTGCCAGCAGCTTTAGTAACTATGGCTACACCTTC.

The gene calls are TRBV3-1 (or the pseudogene TRBV3-2) and TRBJ1-2; 7 bases map to TRBD1. The CDR3 extends over 13 amino acids. The ends lost 5 bases at V and 3 bases at J; junction bases unmatched: 3. The germline gives CDR1 LGHDT, CDR2 YNNKEL (reference sequence). The DNA for the CDR3 is TGTGCCAGCAGCGGACAGGCACACTATGGCTACACCTTC. This gives the protein CASSGQAHYGYTF.

A single count supports this clone. This chain connects TRBV7-9 to TRBJ1-3, with no clear D. The V and J ends lost 4 bases and 4 bases respectively, with 17 bases between them. This CDR3 region has 16 residues. The germline V gene has CDR1 SEHNR and CDR2 FQNEAQ (reference sequence). For the CDR3, the DNA is TGTGCCAGCAGCTCAACCCAGGCATCCCTCGGAAACACCATATATTTT. Amino acid sequence: CASSSTQASLGNTIYF.

This clone was counted a few times. The J gene is TRBJ1-2, the V gene TRBV4-1; the match to TRBD1 covers 12 bases. This CDR3 has 14 amino acids. The V gene's germline CDR1 is MGHRA and CDR2 YSYEKL. V trimming: 3 bases; J trimming: 8 bases; junction bases outside the gene matches: 4. The CDR3 sequence is CASSQGQGAYGYTF. CDR3 in DNA: TGCGCCAGCAGCCAGGGACAGGGGGCTTACGGCTACACCTTC.

The V and J genes are TRBV11-1 and TRBJ1-1, with D unclear. The CDR3 has 13 amino acids. The ends were cut back, 3 bases at V and 1 base at J, with 6 bases in the middle. Germline CDR1 and CDR2: SGHAT and FQDESV (reference sequence). CDR3 nucleotides: TGTGCCAGCAGCTTTGACTCGAACACTGAAGCTTTCTTT. Its translation: CASSFDSNTEAFF.

The rearrangement joins TRBV29-1 to TRBJ2-5; D gene unclear. The CDR3 is made up of 12 amino acids. Germline loops: CDR1 SQVTM, CDR2 ANQGSEA. V was clipped by 0 bases and J by 5 bases, with 7 bases between them. DNA for the CDR3: TGCAGCGTTGAAGATCTATGGGAGACCCAGTACTTC. It yields the protein CSVEDLWETQYF. Full variable domain (rest looked up from reference TRBV29-1 and TRBJ2-5): SAVISQKPSRDICQRGTSLTIQCQVDSQVTMMFWYRQQPGQSLTLIATANQGSEATYESGFVIDKFPISRPNLTFSTLTVSNMSPEDSSIYLCSVEDLWETQYFGPGTRLLVL.

As for this clone: The junction differs from germline at one of its ends, possibly a read error. V is TRBV6-1 and J is TRBJ1-2; 7 positions agree with TRBD1. The CDR3 loop spans 12 amino acids. Germline V CDR1 and CDR2: MNHNS, SASEGT. CDR3 in DNA: TGTGCCAGCAGTGACCCGTACAGGGGATCCTCCTTC. Amino acids: CASSDPYRGSSF.

Only a few counts were recorded for this clone. The chain couples TRBV5-5 to TRBJ2-7, with D maybe TRBD1 (5 bases). Trimming pared 0 bases from V and 0 bases from J, leaving 7 bases between. Per the germline V gene, CDR1 is SGHKS and CDR2 is YYEKEE (reference sequence). The CDR3 loop spans 14 amino acids. CDR3 protein: CASSLARVSYEQYF. CDR3 sequence (DNA): TGTGCCAGCAGCTTGGCCAGGGTCTCCTACGAGCAGTACTTC.

The chain joins TRBV10-1 to TRBJ1-1; D remains unclear. This CDR3 region has 13 residues. CDR1 is WNHNN and CDR2 is SYGVQD in the germline V gene (reference sequence). V lost 4 bases and J lost 4, with 10 bases in between. This CDR3 reads CASSAEAGTEAFF. CDR3 coding DNA: TGCGCCAGCAGTGCTGAGGCGGGCACTGAAGCTTTCTTT.

The V and J genes are TRBV12-3 or TRBV12-4 and TRBJ1-2; D unclear. The CDR3 consists of 13 residues. V lost 1 base and J lost 8, with 11 bases in between. CDR3 nucleotide sequence: TGTGCCAGCAGTTTAGTACAGTCGGGGGGCTACACCTTC. As protein: CASSLVQSGGYTF.

The rearrangement links TRBV21-1 to TRBJ2-5; TRBD2, the table's D call, was not compared with the DNA. TRBV21-1 is a pseudogene locus. The CDR3 consists of 13 residues. CDR3 protein: CASSLLARATQYF. CDR3 DNA: TGTGCCAGCAGCCTACTAGCCCGGGCGACCCAGTACTTC.

The J gene is TRBJ2-2, the V gene TRBV11-3, with D unresolved. In germline, CDR1 is SGHNT, CDR2 YENEEA. V was trimmed by 1 base and J by 3 bases, leaving 12 bases between them. This CDR3 comprises 16 residues. In nucleotides, the CDR3 is TGTGCCAGCAGCTTAGGTTCCGGTTCGGACACCGGGGAGCTGTTTTTT. Amino acids: CASSLGSGSDTGELFF.

The chain is built from TRBV6-6 and TRBJ1-5; TRBD1 aligns across 9 bases. V shed 5 bases and J 2 bases; nucleotides not matched to a gene: 7. Germline CDR1 and CDR2: MNHNY and SVGAGI (reference sequence). The CDR3 loop spans 16 amino acids. CDR3: CASSQPGQGGNQPQHF. In DNA, the CDR3 is TGTGCCAGCAGTCAACCGGGACAGGGTGGCAATCAGCCCCAGCATTTT.

The chain combines TRBV14 with TRBJ2-7; the D is unclear. The CDR3 runs to 14 residues. The V end was cut by 1 base, the J end by 0 bases, with 7 bases between. Germline V lookup: CDR1 SGHDN, CDR2 FVKESK. CDR3 sequence reads: CASSQAVRSYEQYF. The CDR3 DNA reads as TGTGCCAGCAGCCAAGCCGTTCGCTCCTACGAGCAGTACTTC.

The chain combines TRBV5-6 with TRBJ2-7; 7 bases line up with TRBD2. Unmatched junction bases numbered 8, after V lost 0 bases and J lost 8 bases. The CDR3 contains 14 residues. CDR1 and CDR2 from the germline V gene are SGHDT and YYEEEE. The CDR3 DNA sequence: TGTGCCAGCAGCTTGGACGGGAGGTTCAGGCAGCAGTACTTC. Translation: CASSLDGRFRQQYF.

J is TRBJ1-1 and V is TRBV11-2; no firm D call. The CDR3 covers 16 residues. Germline CDR1 SGHAT, CDR2 FQNNGV. V was shortened by 1 base and J by 0 bases, with 12 bases between the two germline ends. The CDR3 protein is CASSLAGKGMNTEAFF. In nucleotides, the CDR3 is TGTGCCAGCAGCTTAGCCGGGAAGGGCATGAACACTGAAGCTTTCTTT.

V gene TRBV18 combines with J gene TRBJ1-6; perhaps TRBD1 as D (5 bases). With 3 bases removed from V and 7 bases from J, the gap between germline ends came to 16 bases. CDR3 size: 16 residues. CDR1 is KGHSH and CDR2 is LQKENI in the germline V gene. Here the CDR3 DNA reads TGTGCCAGCTCACCCGCTAGGGGCTCCGGGAATTCACCCCTCCACTTT. As protein: CASSPARGSGNSPLHF.

The rearrangement joins TRBV5-8 to TRBJ2-1, with D perhaps TRBD1 (6 bases). CDR1 and CDR2 (germline): SGHTS, YDEGEE. V was trimmed by 6 bases and J by 7 bases, leaving 20 bases between them. CDR3 length equals 15 residues. In DNA, the CDR3 is TGTGCCAGCACCCAGGGGCCCTCCCTGGGGAATGAGCAGTTCTTC. Translated, it gives CASTQGPSLGNEQFF.

This clone was found once. The chain uses TRBV10-3 and TRBJ2-2; perhaps TRBD1 as D (6 bases). V dropped 5 bases and J dropped 6 bases, with 10 bases sitting between them. The CDR3 extends over 13 amino acids. From germline, CDR1 is ENHRY and CDR2 SYGVKD. The CDR3 protein is CAISTGQAGELFF. DNA for the CDR3: TGTGCCATCAGTACAGGGCAGGCCGGGGAGCTGTTTTTT.

The CDR3 coding sequence is TGTGCCAGCAGCTTAGATGGGGGGGCGAGTCATTCACCCCTCCACTTT. This sequence encodes CASSLDGGASHSPLHF. The V and J genes are TRBV7-9 and TRBJ1-6; maybe TRBD1 (6 bases). The CDR3 sequence is 16 residues long. Trimming removed 1 base from V and 8 bases from J, with 15 bases in between. Germline CDR1 is SEHNR and CDR2 is FQNEAQ (reference sequence).

The chain couples TRBV5-1 to TRBJ1-2, with D tentatively TRBD1 (6 bases). CDR3 length equals 14 residues. Trimming left V 4 bases short and J 2 bases short, with 12 bases between. In germline, CDR1 is SGHRS, CDR2 YFSETQ. The CDR3 protein is CASSPSGQNYGYTF. The CDR3 DNA reads as TGCGCCAGCAGCCCGTCAGGACAGAACTATGGCTACACCTTC.

CDR3 sequence: CASSRGSGTGSNQPQHF. The CDR3 region has the DNA TGTGCCAGTAGTAGAGGCTCCGGGACAGGGAGCAATCAGCCCCAGCATTTT. V is TRBV19 and J is TRBJ1-5; 9 nucleotides match TRBD1. The CDR3 has 17 amino acids. Germline-derived CDR1 and CDR2 are LNHDA and SQIVND (reference sequence). The V and J ends lost 4 bases and 1 base, in that order; junction bases with no gene match: 8.

This sequence joins TRBV4-1 and TRBJ2-1, with D unclear. Trimming shortened V by 1 base and J by 2 bases, and 12 bases separated the two germline ends. There are 16 residues in the CDR3. CDR1 is MGHRA and CDR2 is YSYEKL in the germline V gene. In DNA, the CDR3 is TGCGCCAGCAGCCAAGGACGAGGATACACCTACAATGAGCAGTTCTTC. Its protein product is CASSQGRGYTYNEQFF.

The chain employs TRBV25-1 and TRBJ1-6; unclear D gene. The CDR3 covers 17 residues. V gave up 0 bases and J gave up 6 bases, with 15 bases separating them. Germline-derived CDR1 and CDR2 are MGHDK and SYGVNS. The CDR3 is CASSEYPLIRGNSPLHF. Written as DNA, the CDR3 is TGTGCCAGCAGTGAATATCCACTTATCCGGGGTAATTCACCCCTCCACTTT.

The chain couples TRBV15 to TRBJ2-7; TRBD1 matches at 11 bases. Germline CDR1 is LNHNV and CDR2 is YYDKDF (reference sequence). The CDR3 has 15 residues. V gave up 5 bases and J gave up 0 bases; unmatched junction bases: 3. The CDR3 loop reads CATSPGTGGSYEQYF. CDR3 bases: TGTGCCACCAGCCCCGGGACAGGGGGCTCCTACGAGCAGTACTTC.

This chain uses TRBV4-1 with TRBJ2-5; TRBD1 matches at 9 bases. CDR1 is MGHRA and CDR2 is YSYEKL in the germline V gene. V gave up 2 bases and J gave up 0 bases; unmatched junction bases: 10. This CDR3 comprises 18 residues. This chain's CDR3 is CASSQILAGTGYQETQYF. For the CDR3, the DNA is TGCGCCAGCAGCCAAATACTCGCCGGGACAGGGTACCAAGAGACCCAGTACTTC.